One sample yielded the 9 T cell receptor beta chains listed below, sequenced in a study of spatial heterogeneity in lung cancer. One entry per CDR3 protein results from TCRdb running MiXCR on the 5' RACE reads. The sample records around 75,000 distinct CDR3 sequences, 13% being singletons. Indicated time point: sample taken at primary tumor resection. Whole RNA, which was extracted from tumor, nontumor lung tissue or frozen PBMC, was sequenced without any cell sorting. The sample was PBMCs, taken at surgery. Source of these receptors: a male donor with early-stage non-small cell lung cancer.

This clonotype was counted once. V and J are TRBV6-2 or TRBV6-3 and TRBJ2-1; 8 bases fit TRBD1. J gave up 6 bases and V 5 bases, and 12 bases lay outside the gene matches. Per the germline V gene, CDR1 is MNHEY and CDR2 is SVGEGT. The CDR3 consists of 16 residues. Here the CDR3 DNA reads TGTGCCAGCAGTACCCCTATGGGGACAGGTCTCAATGAGCAGTTCTTC. Translated: CASSTPMGTGLNEQFF.

V and J are TRBV5-1 and TRBJ2-1; D is uncertain. Germline CDR1 SGHRS, CDR2 YFSETQ. CDR3 length equals 13 residues. V was pared by 9 bases and J by 9 bases, with 19 bases between. The CDR3 coding sequence is TGCGCCACCGCTGTTCTGGCGTCGGGTGAGCAGTTCTTC. Protein: CATAVLASGEQFF.

This sequence joins TRBV10-3 and TRBJ1-1; tentative D call: TRBD1 (5 bases). CDR3 length: 13 residues. CDR1 is ENHRY, CDR2 SYGVKD, per germline. The V end was cut by 5 bases, the J end by 1 base, with 8 bases between. The CDR3 sequence is CAISRDGNTEAFF. The CDR3 nucleotides read TGTGCCATCAGTCGGGACGGGAACACTGAAGCTTTCTTT.

This chain uses TRBV6-5 with TRBJ2-3; a possible D gene is TRBD2 (5 bases). The germline gives CDR1 MNHEY, CDR2 SVGAGI. The CDR3 covers 17 residues. Trimming shortened V by 7 bases and J by 2 bases, and 22 bases separated the two germline ends. The CDR3 DNA reads as TGTGCCAGCACCGCCACGTGGGGAGCGCCATCCACAGATACGCAGTATTTT. Protein product: CASTATWGAPSTDTQYF.

Many counts were recorded for this clonotype. The chain recombines TRBV6-5 with TRBJ1-2; no firm D call. The germline V gene encodes CDR1 MNHEY and CDR2 SVGAGI. Trimming took 2 bases from V and 2 from J, leaving 9 bases between them. This CDR3 has 14 amino acids. In DNA, the CDR3 is TGTGCCAGCAGTTACGATGCGCCGAACTATGGCTACACCTTC. Translating it yields CASSYDAPNYGYTF.

This clonotype turned up a few times. This chain joins TRBV19 and TRBJ2-1; D ambiguous. CDR3 size: 14 residues. Germline values: CDR1 LNHDA, CDR2 SQIVND (reference sequence). The germline V and J ends were trimmed by 2 bases and 8 bases, with 13 bases remaining between them. The CDR3 spells CASSISNGAYEQFF. CDR3 nucleotide sequence: TGTGCCAGTAGTATATCTAACGGAGCCTATGAGCAGTTCTTC.

The rearrangement links TRBV7-2 to TRBJ1-5; no reliable D call. The germline V gene has CDR1 SGHTA and CDR2 FQGNSA. V lost 5 bases and J 0 bases, leaving 8 bases between the germline ends. This CDR3 has 14 residues. CDR3 nucleotide sequence: TGTGCCAGCAGCCCTCGCCATAGCAATCAGCCCCAGCATTTT. It translates to CASSPRHSNQPQHF.

Many counts were recorded for this clonotype. V gene TRBV7-2 combines with J gene TRBJ1-1; D gene uncertain. Germline values: CDR1 SGHTA, CDR2 FQGNSA. The CDR3 consists of 13 residues. The V and J ends lost 5 bases and 0 bases respectively, with 7 bases between them. CDR3 loop: CASSRLVNTEAFF. CDR3 DNA sequence: TGTGCCAGCAGCCGACTAGTGAACACTGAAGCTTTCTTT. The variable domain in full, completed from reference TRBV7-2 and TRBJ1-1, reads GAGVSQSPSNKVTEKGKDVELRCDPISGHTALYWYRQSLGQGLEFLIYFQGNSAPDKSGLPSDRFSAERTGGSVSTLTIQRTQQEDSAVYLCASSRLVNTEAFFGQGTRLTVV.

This chain joins TRBV5-4 and TRBJ2-2; no firm D call. The CDR3 has 15 residues. V was shortened by 3 bases and J by 4 bases, with 13 bases between the two germline ends. Germline V lookup: CDR1 SGHNT, CDR2 YYREEE (reference sequence). CDR3 DNA: TGTGCCAGCAGCTCGCCGGCGGAAGCCACCGGGGAGCTGTTTTTT. Translated: CASSSPAEATGELFF.